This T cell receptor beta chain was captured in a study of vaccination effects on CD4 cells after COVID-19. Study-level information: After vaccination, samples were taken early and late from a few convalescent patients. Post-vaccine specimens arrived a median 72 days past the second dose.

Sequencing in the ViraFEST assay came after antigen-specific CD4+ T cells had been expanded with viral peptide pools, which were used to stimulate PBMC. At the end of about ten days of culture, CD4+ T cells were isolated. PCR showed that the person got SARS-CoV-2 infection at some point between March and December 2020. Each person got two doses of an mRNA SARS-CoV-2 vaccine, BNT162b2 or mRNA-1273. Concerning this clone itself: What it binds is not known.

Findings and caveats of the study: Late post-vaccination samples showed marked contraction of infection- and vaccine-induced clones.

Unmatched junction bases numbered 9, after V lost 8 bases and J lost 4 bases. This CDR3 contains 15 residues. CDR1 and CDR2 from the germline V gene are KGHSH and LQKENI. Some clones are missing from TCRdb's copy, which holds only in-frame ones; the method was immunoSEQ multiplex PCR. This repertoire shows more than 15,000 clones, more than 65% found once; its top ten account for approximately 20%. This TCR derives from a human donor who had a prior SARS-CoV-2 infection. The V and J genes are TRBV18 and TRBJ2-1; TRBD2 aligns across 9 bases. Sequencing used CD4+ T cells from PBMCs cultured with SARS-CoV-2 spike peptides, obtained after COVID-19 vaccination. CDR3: CASARLAGLYNEQFF. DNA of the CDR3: TGTGCCAGCGCCCGTCTAGCGGGGTTATACAATGAGCAGTTCTTC. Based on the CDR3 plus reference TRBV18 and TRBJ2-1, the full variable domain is NAGVMQNPRHLVRRRGQEARLRCSPMKGHSHVYWYRQLPEEGLKFMVYLQKENIIDESGMPKERFSAEFPKEGPSILRIQQVVRGDSAAYFCASARLAGLYNEQFFGPGTRLTVL.